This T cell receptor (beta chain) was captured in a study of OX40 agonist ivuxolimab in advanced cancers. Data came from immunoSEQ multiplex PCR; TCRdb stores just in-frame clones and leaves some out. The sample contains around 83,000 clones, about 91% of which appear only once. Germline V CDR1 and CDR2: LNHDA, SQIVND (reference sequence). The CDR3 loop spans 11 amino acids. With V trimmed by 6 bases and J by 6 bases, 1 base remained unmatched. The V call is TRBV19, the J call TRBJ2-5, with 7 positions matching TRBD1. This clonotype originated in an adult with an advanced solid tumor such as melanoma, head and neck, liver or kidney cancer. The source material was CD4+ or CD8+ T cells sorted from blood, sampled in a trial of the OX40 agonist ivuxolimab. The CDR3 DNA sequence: TGTGCCAGTAGGACAGGGAAGACCCAGTACTTC. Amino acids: CASRTGKTQYF.